This TCR beta chain was sequenced in a study of shared clonotypes between healthy human individuals. TCRdb keeps only in-frame clones here, not all; method: immunoSEQ multiplex PCR. The sample lists a few hundred thousand clones; less than 98% were seen once. Broader study findings: Incompleteness in sorted-subset sequencing, despite large depth, was shown by rarefaction. Sampling involved blood alone; tissue repertoires likely differ.

This CDR3 spans 16 amino acids. Points on this clone: Its cognate antigen is unknown.

The chain recombines TRBV21-1 with TRBJ2-2; the DNA was not compared with TRBD2, the D call given in the table. TRBV21-1 is a known pseudogene. This receptor was identified in a woman aged 25 to 39 in good health. Sequencing input: naive CD4+ T cells sorted from blood. Subset described: CD45RA+ positively selected. This CDR3 reads CASSKRVPFNTGELFF. In nucleotides, the CDR3 is TGTGCCAGCAGCAAACGGGTTCCGTTTAACACCGGGGAGCTGTTTTTT.